These 6 T cell receptor beta chains were all obtained from the same sample, sequenced in a study of blood T cell repertoires in COVID-19. Some clones are missing from TCRdb's copy, which holds only in-frame ones; the method was immunoSEQ multiplex PCR. The top ten clones hold 4% to 6% of a sample with roughly 200,000 clones, about four fifths of them seen once. The sequenced material came from peripheral blood. The receptors come from a woman in her 70s with active or convalescent COVID-19.

The chain has TRBV7-2 and TRBJ2-1, with 11 bases fitting TRBD2. The CDR3 loop spans 14 amino acids. CDR1 is SGHTA and CDR2 is FQGNSA in the germline V gene. V dropped 8 bases and J dropped 6; count of bases not matched to a gene: 6. CDR3 DNA: TGTGCCAGCGGTACTAGCGGGAGTTCCAATGAGCAGTTCTTC. Residues: CASGTSGSSNEQFF.

The V gene is TRBV7-3, the J gene TRBJ1-1; D call uncertain. Germline loops: CDR1 SGHTA, CDR2 FQGTGA. Trimming took off 5 bases at V and 1 base at J, with 11 bases between the two ends. This CDR3 contains 14 residues. The CDR3 DNA is TGTGCCAGCAGCAAAAAGCCAGGGAACACTGAAGCTTTCTTT. It yields the protein CASSKKPGNTEAFF.

The rearrangement uses TRBV19 and TRBJ2-7; TRBD2 agrees at 7 bases. Germline values: CDR1 LNHDA, CDR2 SQIVND (reference sequence). The CDR3 contains 14 residues. V gave up 7 bases and J gave up 2 bases; unmatched junction bases: 8. The CDR3: CASMSLADPYEQYF. The CDR3 region has the DNA TGTGCCAGTATGAGCCTAGCGGACCCCTACGAGCAGTACTTC.

This clone was found a few times. The J gene is TRBJ2-3, the V gene TRBV9, with 8 bases lining up with TRBD1. From germline, CDR1 is SGDLS and CDR2 YYNGEE. This CDR3 is built from 15 residues. V was pared by 3 bases and J by 1 base, with 4 bases of the junction left unmatched. CDR3 amino acids: CASSGETGGTDTQYF. The CDR3 DNA reads TGTGCCAGCAGCGGCGAGACAGGGGGCACAGATACGCAGTATTTT.

V is TRBV28 and J is TRBJ2-7; 11 bases align to TRBD1. Germline CDR1 and CDR2: MDHEN and SYDVKM. V trimming: 4 bases; J trimming: 0 bases; junction bases outside the gene matches: 8. The CDR3 is 17 amino acids. CDR3 loop: CASSSRRTGGLSYEQYF. Written as DNA, the CDR3 is TGTGCCAGCAGTTCCAGAAGGACAGGGGGCCTCTCCTACGAGCAGTACTTC.

The chain has TRBV28 and TRBJ2-5; TRBD1 agrees at 8 bases. The CDR3 length is 16 residues. Germline V gene sequence: CDR1 MDHEN, CDR2 SYDVKM. The V segment lost 6 bases and the J segment 5 bases; nucleotides outside the gene matches: 14. CDR3 in DNA: TGTGCCAGCAGCACCCCGGACAGGGACCTTAAGGAGACCCAGTACTTC. Translation: CASSTPDRDLKETQYF.